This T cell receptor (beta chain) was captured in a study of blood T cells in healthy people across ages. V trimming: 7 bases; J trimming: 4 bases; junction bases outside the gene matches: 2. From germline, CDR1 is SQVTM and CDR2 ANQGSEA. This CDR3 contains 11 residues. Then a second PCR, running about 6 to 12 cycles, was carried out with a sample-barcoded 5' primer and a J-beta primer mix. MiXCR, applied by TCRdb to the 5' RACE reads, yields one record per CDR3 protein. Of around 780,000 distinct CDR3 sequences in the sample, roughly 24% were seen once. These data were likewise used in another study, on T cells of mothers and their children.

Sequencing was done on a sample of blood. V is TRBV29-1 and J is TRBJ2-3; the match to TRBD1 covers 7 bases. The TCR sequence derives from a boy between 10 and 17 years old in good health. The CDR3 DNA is TGCAGCGGACAGGGACCAGATACGCAGTATTTT. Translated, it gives CSGQGPDTQYF.